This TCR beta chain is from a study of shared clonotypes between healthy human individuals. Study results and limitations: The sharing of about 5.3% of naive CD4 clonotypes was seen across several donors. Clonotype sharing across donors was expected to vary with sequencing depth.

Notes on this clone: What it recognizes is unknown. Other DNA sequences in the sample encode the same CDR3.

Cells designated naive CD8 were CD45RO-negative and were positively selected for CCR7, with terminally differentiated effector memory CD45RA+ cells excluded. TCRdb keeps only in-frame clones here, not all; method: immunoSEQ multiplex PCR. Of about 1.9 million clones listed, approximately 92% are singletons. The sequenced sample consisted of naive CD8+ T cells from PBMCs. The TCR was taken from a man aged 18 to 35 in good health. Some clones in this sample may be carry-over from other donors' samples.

This chain's CDR3 is CASSLGVGYTDTQYF. CDR3 bases: TGTGCCAGCAGCTTAGGTGTAGGGTATACAGATACGCAGTATTTT. V and J are TRBV7-6 and TRBJ2-3, with D unclear. This CDR3 spans 15 amino acids. Germline loops: CDR1 SGHVS, CDR2 FNYEAQ. V shed 1 base and J shed 3 bases, with 11 bases lying between them.